The present TCR beta chain was sequenced within a study of T cells after posttransplantation cyclophosphamide (dated by TCRdb to the mid-2010s). Study-wide context: The study tracked T cell repertoire reconstitution by TRB sequencing after myeloablative bone marrow transplantation using posttransplantation cyclophosphamide as GVHD prophylaxis. Samples from fewer than 40 PTCy-treated patients and 16 related bone marrow donors of those patients were subjected to antigen receptor sequencing. TRB sequencing was performed on blood from all 35 or so PTCy patients with 1-year posttransplant specimens. Up to 3 additional blood samples from 2 to 5.2 years after transplant were also TRB-sequenced in 3 patients, as was pretransplant blood from 4 patients. Because TRA and TRB clonality correlated tightly in 8 to 10 samples, the subsequent TCR analyses were limited to TRB only. Public TRB sequences were compared against a database of over 3,000 sequences linked to responses to pathogens, tumor antigens, self-antigens and alloantigens. General study outcomes and caveats: The TRB repertoires of T cells infiltrating skin or the GI tract showed only limited overlap with the TRB repertoires found in blood. Donor-recipient similarity was low at 1-2 months but increased during the first year, and donor CD8+ memory clones often dominated later blood repertoires. Across the 35 to 55 patients, TRB clonality was highly associated with recipient CMV seropositivity and CMV reactivation, and diversity with PTCy was similar to that in the CNI/methotrexate controls.

Concerning this clone itself: Its specific antigen is unknown. Base qualities are not at hand, and no much larger clone is one base apart.

From the cysteine up to the phenylalanine, the CDR3 has a length of 16 residues. Left in the record is the CDR3 DNA by itself, 48 bases read in frame from the first base. Looking up the germline V gene yields CDR1 MRHNA and CDR2 SNTAGT. Trimming removed 7 bases from V and 6 bases from J, leaving 23 bases between the germline ends. The control cohort was around eleven patients given myeloablative marrow transplants with methotrexate plus a calcineurin inhibitor, sampled 1 year after transplant. Peripheral blood and bone marrow mononuclear cells were isolated by Ficoll-Hypaque density centrifugation and cryopreserved. Genomic DNA was used for TRB sequencing, which was performed with the immunoSEQ assay at survey resolution or with the hsTCRB kit. As for how the authors treated the data: The immunoSEQ software handled initial read processing, and the LymphoSeq R package was used for repertoire analyses. Clonality was computed as 1 minus normalized Shannon entropy; Gini coefficient was also calculated for each TRB dataset. To infer phenotypes in unsorted samples, TRB sequences from sorted subsets of the recipient or donor were mapped onto the unsorted samples of the same recipient. This immuneACCESS table, as held by TCRdb, lists in-frame sequences with V and J called but not all clones. Of the missing ones, under half trace to an unresolved V gene in checked studies; the others have no known cause. Clonal size and the V and J genes are those of that table, whereas D and trimming came from the DNA. The sample profile shows more than 20,000 clones; around 87% of them were found once. About 2% of the sample belongs to the ten largest clones.

The sequence joins TRBV6-4 to TRBJ2-3, with TRBD2 tentatively as D gene (7 bases match). The material sequenced was PBMCs, taken roughly 49 weeks after allogeneic stem cell transplant with calcineurin inhibitor and methotrexate. The sequence derives from a female patient between 30 and 39 years old who received an allogeneic stem cell transplant from an unrelated donor, was CMV-positive, and had acute and chronic GVHD. After a transplant, certain T cells may trace back to the graft donor. CDR3 region: CASTLGSRGAGDTQYF. The bases read TGTGCCAGCACCCTGGGTTCCCGGGGGGCCGGGGATACGCAGTATTTT.